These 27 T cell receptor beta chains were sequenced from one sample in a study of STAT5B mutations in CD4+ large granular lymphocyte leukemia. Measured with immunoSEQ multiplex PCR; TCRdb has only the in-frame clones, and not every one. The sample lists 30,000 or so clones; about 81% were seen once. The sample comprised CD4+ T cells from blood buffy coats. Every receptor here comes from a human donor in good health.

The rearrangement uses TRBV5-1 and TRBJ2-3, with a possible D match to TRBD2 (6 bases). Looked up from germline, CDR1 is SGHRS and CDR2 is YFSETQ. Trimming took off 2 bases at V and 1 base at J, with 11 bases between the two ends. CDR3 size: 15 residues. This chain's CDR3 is CASSLPGLRTDTQYF. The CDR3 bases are TGCGCCAGCAGCTTACCGGGACTCCGCACAGATACGCAGTATTTT. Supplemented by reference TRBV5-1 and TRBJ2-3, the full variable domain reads KAGVTQTPRYLIKTRGQQVTLSCSPISGHRSVSWYQQTPGQGLQFLFEYFSETQRNKGNFPGRFSGRQFSNSRSEMNVSTLELGDSALYLCASSLPGLRTDTQYFGPGTRLTVL.

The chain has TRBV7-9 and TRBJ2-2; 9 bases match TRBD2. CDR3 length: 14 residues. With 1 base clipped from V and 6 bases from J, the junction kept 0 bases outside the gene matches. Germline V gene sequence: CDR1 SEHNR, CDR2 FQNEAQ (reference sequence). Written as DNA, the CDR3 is TGTGCCAGCAGCTTAGGGACTAGCGCCGGGGAGCTGTTTTTT. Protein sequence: CASSLGTSAGELFF.

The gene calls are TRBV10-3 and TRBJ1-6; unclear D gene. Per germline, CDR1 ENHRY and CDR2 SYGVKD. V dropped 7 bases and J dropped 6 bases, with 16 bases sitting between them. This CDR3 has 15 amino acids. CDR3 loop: CAIKESAAINSPLHF. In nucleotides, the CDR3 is TGTGCCATCAAGGAGAGCGCAGCCATTAATTCACCCCTCCACTTT.

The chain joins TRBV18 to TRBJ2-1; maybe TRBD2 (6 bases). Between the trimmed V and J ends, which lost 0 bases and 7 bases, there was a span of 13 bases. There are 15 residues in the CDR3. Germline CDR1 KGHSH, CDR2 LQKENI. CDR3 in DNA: TGTGCCAGCTCACCACCTGGGAGGCCCTGGAATGAGCAGTTCTTC. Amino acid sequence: CASSPPGRPWNEQFF.

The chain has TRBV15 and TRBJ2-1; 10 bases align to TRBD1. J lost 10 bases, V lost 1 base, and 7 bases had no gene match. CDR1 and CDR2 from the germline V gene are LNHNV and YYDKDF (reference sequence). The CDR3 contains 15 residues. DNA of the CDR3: TGTGCCACCAGCAGAGGGGACAGGGGCACGGGCGAGCAGTTCTTC. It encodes CATSRGDRGTGEQFF. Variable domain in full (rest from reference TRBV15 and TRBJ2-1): DAMVIQNPRYQVTQFGKPVTLSCSQTLNHNVMYWYQQKSSQAPKLLFHYYDKDFNNEADTPDNFQSRRPNTSFCFLDIRSPGLGDTAMYLCATSRGDRGTGEQFFGPGTRLTVL.

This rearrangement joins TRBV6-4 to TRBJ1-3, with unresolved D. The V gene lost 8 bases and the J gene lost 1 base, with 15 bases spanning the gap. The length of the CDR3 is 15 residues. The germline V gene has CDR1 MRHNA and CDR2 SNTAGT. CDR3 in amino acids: CASGPKARSGNTIYF. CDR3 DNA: TGTGCCAGCGGCCCAAAAGCGAGATCTGGAAACACCATATATTTT.

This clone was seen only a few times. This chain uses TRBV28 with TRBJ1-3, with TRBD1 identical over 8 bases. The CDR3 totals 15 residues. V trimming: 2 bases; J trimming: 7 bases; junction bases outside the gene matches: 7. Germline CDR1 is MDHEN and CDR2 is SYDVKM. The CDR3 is CASSLSARGHNTIYF. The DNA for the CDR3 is TGTGCCAGCAGTTTAAGCGCCAGGGGGCATAACACCATATATTTT. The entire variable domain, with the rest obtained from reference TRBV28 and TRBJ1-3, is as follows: DVKVTQSSRYLVKRTGEKVFLECVQDMDHENMFWYRQDPGLGLRLIYFSYDVKMKEKGDIPEGYSVSREKKERFSLILESASTNQTSMYLCASSLSARGHNTIYFGEGSWLTVV.

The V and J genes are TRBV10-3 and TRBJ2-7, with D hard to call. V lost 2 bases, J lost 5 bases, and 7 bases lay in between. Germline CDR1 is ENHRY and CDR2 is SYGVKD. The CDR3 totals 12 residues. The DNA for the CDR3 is TGTGCCATCAGTGAGACAGCTAACGAGCAGTACTTC. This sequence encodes CAISETANEQYF.

The CDR3 DNA follows: TGTGCCAGCAGCTTGAAAGGGACAGCTTACGAAAAACTGTTTTTT. Its protein is CASSLKGTAYEKLFF. The chain recombines TRBV28 with TRBJ1-4, with 7 bases fitting TRBD1. V lost 6 bases and J lost 8; bases outside the gene matches: 12. CDR3 size: 15 residues. Germline V gene data show CDR1 as MDHEN and CDR2 as SYDVKM.

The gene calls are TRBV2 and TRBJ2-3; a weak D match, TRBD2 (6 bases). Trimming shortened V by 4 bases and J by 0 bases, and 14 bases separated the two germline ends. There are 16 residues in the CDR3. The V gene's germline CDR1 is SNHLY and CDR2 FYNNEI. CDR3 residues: CASSGPSVESTDTQYF. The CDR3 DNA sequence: TGTGCCAGCAGTGGCCCTAGCGTAGAAAGCACAGATACGCAGTATTTT.

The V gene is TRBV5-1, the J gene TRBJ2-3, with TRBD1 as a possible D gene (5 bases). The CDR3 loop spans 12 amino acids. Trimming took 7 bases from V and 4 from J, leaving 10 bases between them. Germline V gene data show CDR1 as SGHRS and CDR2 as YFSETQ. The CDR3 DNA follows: TGCGCCAGCCAGGGTTTTCCAGATACGCAGTATTTT. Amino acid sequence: CASQGFPDTQYF.

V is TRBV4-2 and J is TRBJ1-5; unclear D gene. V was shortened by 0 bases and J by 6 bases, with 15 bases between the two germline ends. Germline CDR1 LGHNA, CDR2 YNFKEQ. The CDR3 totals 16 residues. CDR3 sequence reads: CASSQDSDYGSQPQHF. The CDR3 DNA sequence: TGTGCCAGCAGCCAAGATTCCGACTACGGATCTCAGCCCCAGCATTTT.

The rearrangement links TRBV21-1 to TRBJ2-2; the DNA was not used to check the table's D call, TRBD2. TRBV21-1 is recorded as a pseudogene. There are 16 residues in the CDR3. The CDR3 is CASSKVDATGCGELFF. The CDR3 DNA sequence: TGTGCCAGCAGCAAAGTGGACGCAACGGGATGCGGGGAGCTGTTTTTT.

The CDR3 DNA follows: TGTGCCAGTAGTATCCCAGCCAGGGGAGGGGAGACCCAGTACTTC. Translating it yields CASSIPARGGETQYF. The V gene is TRBV19, the J gene TRBJ2-5, with D perhaps TRBD2 (7 bases). The CDR3 runs 15 residues. The V and J ends lost 3 bases and 5 bases respectively, with 16 bases between them. Germline V lookup: CDR1 LNHDA, CDR2 SQIVND (reference sequence).

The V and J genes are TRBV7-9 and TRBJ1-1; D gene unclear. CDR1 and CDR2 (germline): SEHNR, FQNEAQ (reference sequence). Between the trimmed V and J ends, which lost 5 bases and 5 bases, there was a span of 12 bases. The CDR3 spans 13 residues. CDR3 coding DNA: TGTGCCAGCAGCCCCCGTCGCGGTACTGAAGCTTTCTTT. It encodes CASSPRRGTEAFF. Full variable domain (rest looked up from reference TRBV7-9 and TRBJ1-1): DTGVSQNPRHKITKRGQNVTFRCDPISEHNRLYWYRQTLGQGPEFLTYFQNEAQLEKSRLLSDRFSAERPKGSFSTLEIQRTEQGDSAMYLCASSPRRGTEAFFGQGTRLTVV.

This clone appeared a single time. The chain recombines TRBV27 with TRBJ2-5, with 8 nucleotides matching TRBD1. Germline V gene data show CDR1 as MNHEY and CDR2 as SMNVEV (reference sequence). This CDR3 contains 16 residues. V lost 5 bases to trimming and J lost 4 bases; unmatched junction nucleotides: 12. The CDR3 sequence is CASSPHPRGRRETQYF. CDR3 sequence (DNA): TGTGCCAGCAGTCCGCACCCCAGGGGGCGCCGAGAGACCCAGTACTTC.

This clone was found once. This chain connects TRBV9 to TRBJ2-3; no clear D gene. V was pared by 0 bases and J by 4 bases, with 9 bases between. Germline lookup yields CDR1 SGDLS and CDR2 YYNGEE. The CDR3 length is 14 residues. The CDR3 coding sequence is TGTGCCAGCAGCGTAGATTCCTTTCCAGATACGCAGTATTTT. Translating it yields CASSVDSFPDTQYF.

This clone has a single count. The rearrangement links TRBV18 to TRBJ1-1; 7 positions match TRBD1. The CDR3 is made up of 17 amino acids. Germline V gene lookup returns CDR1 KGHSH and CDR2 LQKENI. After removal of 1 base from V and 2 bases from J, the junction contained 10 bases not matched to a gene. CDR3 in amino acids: CASSPLPTGDGNTEAFF. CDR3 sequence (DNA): TGTGCCAGCTCACCACTTCCTACAGGGGACGGTAACACTGAAGCTTTCTTT.

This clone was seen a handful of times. CDR3 residues: CAHQRVRDTEAFF. Here the CDR3 DNA reads TGTGCCCATCAGAGGGTACGGGACACTGAAGCTTTCTTT. This chain uses TRBV10-3 with TRBJ1-1; no reliable D call. V lost 11 bases and J 3 bases, leaving 16 bases between the germline ends. This CDR3 has 13 amino acids. Germline V lookup: CDR1 ENHRY, CDR2 SYGVKD.

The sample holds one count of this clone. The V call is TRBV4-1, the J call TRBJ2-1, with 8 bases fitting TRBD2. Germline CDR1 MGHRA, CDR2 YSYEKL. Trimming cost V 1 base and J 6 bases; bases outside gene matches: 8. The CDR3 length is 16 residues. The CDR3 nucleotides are TGCGCCAGCAGCCAAGTCGGGGGGGCCACCGGCAATGAGCAGTTCTTC. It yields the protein CASSQVGGATGNEQFF.

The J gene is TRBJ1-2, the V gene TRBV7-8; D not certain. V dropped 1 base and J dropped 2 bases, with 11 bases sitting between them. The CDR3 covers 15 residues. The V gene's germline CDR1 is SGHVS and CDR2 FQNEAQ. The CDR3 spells CASSLEVTANYGYTF. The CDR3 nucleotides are TGTGCCAGCAGCTTAGAAGTAACGGCCAACTATGGCTACACCTTC.

This CDR3 reads CASSQGQGASGNTIYF. The DNA for the CDR3 is TGTGCCAGCAGCCAGGGACAGGGGGCGAGTGGAAACACCATATATTTT. The chain has TRBV4-2 and TRBJ1-3; TRBD1 matches at 12 bases. This CDR3 spans 16 amino acids. Germline V gives CDR1 LGHNA, CDR2 YNFKEQ. The ends lost 3 bases at V and 3 bases at J; junction bases unmatched: 3.

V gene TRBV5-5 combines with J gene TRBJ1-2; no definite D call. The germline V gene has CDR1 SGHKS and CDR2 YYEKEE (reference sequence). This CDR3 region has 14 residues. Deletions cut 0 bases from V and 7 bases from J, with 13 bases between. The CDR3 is CASSLATSMGGYTF. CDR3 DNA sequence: TGTGCCAGCAGCTTGGCCACAAGTATGGGTGGCTACACCTTC.

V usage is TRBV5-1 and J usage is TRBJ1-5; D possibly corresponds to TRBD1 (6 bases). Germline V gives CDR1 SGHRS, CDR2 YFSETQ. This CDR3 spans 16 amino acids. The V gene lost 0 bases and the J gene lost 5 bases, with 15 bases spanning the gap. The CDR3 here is CASSLGEGGKDQPQHF. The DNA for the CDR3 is TGCGCCAGCAGCTTGGGCGAGGGGGGGAAGGATCAGCCCCAGCATTTT. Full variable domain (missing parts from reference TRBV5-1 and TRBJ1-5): KAGVTQTPRYLIKTRGQQVTLSCSPISGHRSVSWYQQTPGQGLQFLFEYFSETQRNKGNFPGRFSGRQFSNSRSEMNVSTLELGDSALYLCASSLGEGGKDQPQHFGDGTRLSIL.

Here the CDR3 reads CASTPGTPGGYTF. In DNA form, the CDR3 reads TGTGCCAGCACCCCCGGGACCCCGGGTGGCTACACCTTC. The chain links TRBV6-5 to TRBJ1-2, with D possibly matching TRBD1 (5 bases). This CDR3 has 13 amino acids. Between the trimmed V and J ends, which lost 7 bases and 7 bases, there was a span of 16 bases. The V gene's germline CDR1 is MNHEY and CDR2 SVGAGI.

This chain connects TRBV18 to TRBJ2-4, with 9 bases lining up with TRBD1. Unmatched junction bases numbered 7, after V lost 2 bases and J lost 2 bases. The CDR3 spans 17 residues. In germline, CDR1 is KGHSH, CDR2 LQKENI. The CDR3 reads CASSPNLQGASKNIQYF. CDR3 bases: TGTGCCAGCTCACCAAACTTACAGGGGGCCTCCAAAAACATTCAGTACTTC.

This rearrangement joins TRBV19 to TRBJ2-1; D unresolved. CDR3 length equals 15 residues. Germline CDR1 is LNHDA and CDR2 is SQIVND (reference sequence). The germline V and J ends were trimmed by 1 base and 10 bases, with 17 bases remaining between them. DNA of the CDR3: TGTGCCAGTAGTATAGTCCAGGACCCCTCGAGCGAGCAGTTCTTC. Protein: CASSIVQDPSSEQFF.